This record looks at one TCR beta chain sequence and its context. The target of this receptor is not known. No much larger clone is present one base from it, and per-base qualities are unavailable. These data are taken from a study of T-cell reconstitution after alpha-beta-depleted transplantation in children (dated by TCRdb to about 2016). With regard to the full study: Using TCR repertoire profiling, the study followed T-cell immune reconstitution in a quantitative way in children after TCRalphabeta/CD19-depleted allogeneic hematopoietic cell transplantation.

Trimming removed 6 bases from V and 4 bases from J, leaving 18 bases between the germline ends. The CDR3 measures 16 amino acids from cysteine to phenylalanine. Only CDR3 DNA is held: 48 bases, read in frame from base 1. Library prep was done by PCR. Data came from an Illumina HiSeq 2500. TCR libraries were prepared with molecular barcoding, using unique molecular identifiers to normalize TCRbeta repertoire quantification. TCRdb reprocessed the public reads (quality trimming at Q25 with fastp, clone calling with MiXCR) and kept in-frame beta chains. Entries are consolidated by CDR3 protein sequence, retaining the most common genes and DNA. Present in this sample are almost 500,000 distinct CDR3 sequences, 12% of which were seen just once. More than 5.5% of the sample is in the top ten clones.

The chain uses TRBV12-3 or TRBV12-4 and TRBJ2-2; the D gene cannot be resolved reliably. This clonotype originated in a human donor who donated a stem cell graft to a child with combined immunodeficiency. The material sequenced was PBMCs from the stem cell graft donor, taken from the stem cell graft. CDR3 protein: CASSPMPVVGTGELFF. DNA sequence: TGTGCCAGCAGCCCGATGCCGGTTGTGGGCACCGGGGAGCTGTTTTTT.